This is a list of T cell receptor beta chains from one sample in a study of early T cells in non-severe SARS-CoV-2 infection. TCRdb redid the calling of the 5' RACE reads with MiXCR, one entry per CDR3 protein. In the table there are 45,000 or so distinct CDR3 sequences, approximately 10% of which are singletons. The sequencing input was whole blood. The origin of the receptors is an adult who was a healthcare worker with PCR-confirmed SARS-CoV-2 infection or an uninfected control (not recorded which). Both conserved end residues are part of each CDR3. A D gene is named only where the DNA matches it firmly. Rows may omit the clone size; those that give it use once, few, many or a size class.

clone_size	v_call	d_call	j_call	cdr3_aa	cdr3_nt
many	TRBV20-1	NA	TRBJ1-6	CSASLGDTGNSPLHF	TGCAGTGCTAGCCTAGGGGACACCGGGAATTCACCCCTCCACTTT
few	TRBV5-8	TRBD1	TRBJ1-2	CASSSGQTGNYGYTF	TGTGCCAGCAGCTCGGGACAGACAGGGAACTATGGCTACACCTTC
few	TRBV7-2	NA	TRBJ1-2	CASSLDTGRRSGYTF	TGTGCCAGCAGCTTAGATACCGGCAGGAGGTCTGGCTACACCTTC
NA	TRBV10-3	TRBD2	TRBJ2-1	CAISEGLEGNEQFF	TGTGCCATCAGTGAGGGACTAGAGGGCAACGAGCAGTTCTTC
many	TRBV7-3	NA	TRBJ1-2	CASSSISGVNTF	TGTGCCAGCAGCTCCATAAGCGGGGTGAACACCTTC
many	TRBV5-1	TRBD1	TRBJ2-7	CASSSAGTGSYEQYF	TGCGCCAGCAGCTCCGCCGGGACAGGGTCCTACGAGCAGTACTTC
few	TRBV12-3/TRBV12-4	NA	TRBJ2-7	CASSSFEQYF	TGTGCCAGCTCGAGTTTTGAGCAGTACTTC
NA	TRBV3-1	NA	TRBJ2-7	CASRKGTSYEQYF	TGTGCCAGCAGAAAAGGTACCTCCTACGAGCAGTACTTC
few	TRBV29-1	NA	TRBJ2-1	CSAPSAGGLYNEQFF	TGCAGCGCCCCGTCGGCAGGGGGGTTATACAATGAGCAGTTCTTC
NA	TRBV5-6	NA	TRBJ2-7	CASSLRDWTYEQYF	TGTGCCAGCAGCTTGCGGGACTGGACCTACGAGCAGTACTTC
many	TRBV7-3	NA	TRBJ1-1	CASSSGPQGTEAFF	TGTGCCAGCAGCTCCGGGCCTCAGGGGACTGAAGCTTTCTTT
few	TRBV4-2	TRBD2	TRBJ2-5	CASSQDGLAKETQYF	TGTGCCAGCAGCCAAGATGGACTAGCCAAAGAGACCCAGTACTTC
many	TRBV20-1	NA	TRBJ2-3	CSARDPSGRSTDTQYF	TGCAGTGCTAGAGATCCGAGCGGACGAAGCACAGATACGCAGTATTTT
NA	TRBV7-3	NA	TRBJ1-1	CASSSGRTGRDTEAFF	TGTGCCAGCAGTTCGGGAAGAACAGGGCGCGATACTGAAGCTTTCTTT
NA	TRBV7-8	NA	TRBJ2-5	CASSPADRFQETQYF	TGTGCCAGCAGCCCCGCTGACCGATTTCAAGAGACCCAGTACTTC
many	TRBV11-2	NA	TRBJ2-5	CASSYRGRLKTQYF	TGTGCCAGCAGCTATAGGGGCAGGTTGAAGACCCAGTACTTC
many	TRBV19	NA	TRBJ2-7	CASRKVHSSSYEQYF	TGTGCCAGTAGGAAGGTACATTCGAGCTCCTACGAGCAGTACTTC
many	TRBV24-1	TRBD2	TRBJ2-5	CATSDGGDGQETQYF	TGTGCCACCAGTGATGGGGGGGATGGCCAAGAGACCCAGTACTTC
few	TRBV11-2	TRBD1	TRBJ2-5	CASSWTGVAGSETQYF	TGTGCCAGCAGCTGGACAGGGGTAGCGGGTTCCGAGACCCAGTACTTC
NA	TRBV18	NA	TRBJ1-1	CASSPGGRDTEAFF	TGTGCCAGCTCACCGGGGGGGCGCGACACTGAAGCTTTCTTT
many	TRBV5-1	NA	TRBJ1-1	CASSPGQSNTEAFF	TGCGCCAGCAGCCCGGGACAATCGAACACTGAAGCTTTCTTT
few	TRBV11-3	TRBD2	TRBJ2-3	CASSLTAGDYTQYF	TGTGCCAGCAGCCTGACTGCGGGGGACTATACGCAGTATTTT
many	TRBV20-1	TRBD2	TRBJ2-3	CSGDGLAGGPDTQYF	TGCAGTGGTGACGGACTAGCGGGGGGGCCAGATACGCAGTATTTT
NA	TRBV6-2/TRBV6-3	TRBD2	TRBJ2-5	CASRSSGGAIETQYF	TGTGCCAGCAGAAGTAGCGGGGGGGCCATAGAGACCCAGTACTTC
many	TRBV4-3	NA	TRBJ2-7	CASSQGKGGYEQYF	TGCGCCAGCAGCCAAGGCAAAGGGGGCTACGAGCAGTACTTC
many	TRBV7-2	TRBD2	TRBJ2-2	CASSPPAGGGSGELFF	TGTGCCAGCTCGCCGCCAGCGGGGGGAGGGTCCGGGGAGCTGTTTTTT
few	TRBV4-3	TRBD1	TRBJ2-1	CASSQGGRGLDNEQFF	TGCGCCAGCAGCCAAGGAGGCAGGGGGCTTGACAATGAGCAGTTCTTC
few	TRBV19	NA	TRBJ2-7	CASSWTSPGYEQYF	TGTGCCAGTTCTTGGACCTCCCCTGGGTACGAGCAGTACTTC
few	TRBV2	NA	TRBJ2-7	CASSELDDSRDEQYF	TGTGCCAGCAGTGAACTTGATGACAGTCGCGACGAGCAGTACTTC
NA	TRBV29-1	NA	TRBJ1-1	CSVVRGGNTEAFF	TGCAGCGTTGTTAGGGGCGGGAACACTGAAGCTTTCTTT
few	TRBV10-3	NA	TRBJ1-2	CAISGTADYGYTF	TGTGCCATCAGTGGAACCGCCGACTATGGCTACACCTTC
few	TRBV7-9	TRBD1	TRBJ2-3	CASSWDRAPDTQYF	TGTGCCAGCAGCTGGGACAGGGCCCCAGATACGCAGTATTTT
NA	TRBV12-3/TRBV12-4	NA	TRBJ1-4	CASSEQPNEKLFF	TGTGCCAGCAGCGAGCAGCCTAATGAAAAACTGTTTTTT
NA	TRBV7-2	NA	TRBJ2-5	CASSFDQAQYF	TGTGCCAGCAGCTTTGACCAGGCCCAGTACTTC
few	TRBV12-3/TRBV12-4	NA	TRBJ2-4	CASSYGNIQYF	TGTGCCAGCAGTTATGGGAACATTCAGTACTTC
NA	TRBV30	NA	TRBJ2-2	CAWSGRGELFF	TGTGCCTGGAGTGGACGCGGGGAGCTGTTTTTT